This T cell receptor (beta chain) stems from a study of regulatory T cells in long-lasting Graves disease. Findings and caveats of the study: TCR diversity was lower in persistent Graves' patients than in newly diagnosed ones. Under persistent disease, TRBV28, TRBJ1-2 and TRBJ2-5 were used preferentially.

The time point here: newly diagnosed GD, antithyroid drugs for less than 3 months. Generation of the TCR library employed RNA extracted from PBMCs. The length of the CDR3 is 16 residues. Germline lookup yields CDR1 SGDLS and CDR2 YYNGEE. With 3 bases removed from V and 1 base from J, the gap between germline ends came to 16 bases. In its sample, this clonotype was seen many times. Its antigen is as yet unknown. According to the study, TCR beta libraries were built with iRepertoire HTBI primers and CDR3-region Arm-PCR. TCRdb reprocessed the multiplex PCR reads with MiXCR, giving one entry per CDR3 protein. The table lists about 530,000 distinct CDR3 sequences, roughly 15% of them singletons. These sequences were also reported in another study, on T cells in Graves' hyperthyroidism and ophthalmopathy.

V usage is TRBV9 and J usage is TRBJ1-1; unclear D gene. Specimen: peripheral blood mononuclear cells (PBMCs), collected at new diagnosis, from a patient treated with antithyroid drugs. This TCR derives from a woman aged 35 to 59 with Graves disease. CDR3 coding DNA: TGTGCCAGCAGCGGCAACACCTTTGTGGGGAACACTGAAGCTTTCTTT. Its protein is CASSGNTFVGNTEAFF.